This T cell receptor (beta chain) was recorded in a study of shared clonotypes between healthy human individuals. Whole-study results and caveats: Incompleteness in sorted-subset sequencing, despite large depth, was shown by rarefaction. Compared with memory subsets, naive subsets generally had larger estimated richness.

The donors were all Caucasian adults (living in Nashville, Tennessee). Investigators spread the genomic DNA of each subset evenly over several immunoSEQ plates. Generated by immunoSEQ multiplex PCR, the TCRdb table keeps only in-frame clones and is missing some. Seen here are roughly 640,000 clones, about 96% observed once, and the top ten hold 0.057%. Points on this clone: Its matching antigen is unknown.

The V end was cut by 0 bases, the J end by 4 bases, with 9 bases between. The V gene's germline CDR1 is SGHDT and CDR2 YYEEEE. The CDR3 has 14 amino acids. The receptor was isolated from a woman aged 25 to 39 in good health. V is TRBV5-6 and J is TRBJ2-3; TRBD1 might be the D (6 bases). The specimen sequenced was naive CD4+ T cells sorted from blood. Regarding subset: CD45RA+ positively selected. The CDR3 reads CASSLEQGADTQYF. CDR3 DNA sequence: TGTGCCAGCAGCTTGGAACAGGGCGCAGATACGCAGTATTTT.